This T cell receptor (beta chain) stems from a study of shared clonotypes between healthy human individuals. Comment on this clone: Antigen specificity is unknown.

Recent vaccinations or acute infections were absent in the healthy HIV-negative adult donors. Study-level points and caveats: Generally, naive subsets came out with larger estimated richness than memory subsets.

Several immunoSEQ 96-well plates shared each subset's DNA, each plate a replicate. Sorted-subset replicate PCRs used roughly 180 ng DNA, about 30,000 T cell genomes. Only in-frame clones appear in the TCRdb table, and some are missing; sequencing was by immunoSEQ multiplex PCR. The table records some 2,000,000 clones, approximately 94% of them present only once. Sequencing was carried out using naive CD4+ T cells sorted from blood. Subset indicated: CD45RA+ positively selected. This TCR came from a man aged 18 to 30 in good health.

In DNA, the CDR3 is TGTGCCATCAGTGCCGGGACAGGGGGAGGTACCGGGGAGCTGTTTTTT. Amino acids: CAISAGTGGGTGELFF. The chain has TRBV10-3 and TRBJ2-2; 11 bases map to TRBD1. This CDR3 is 16 amino acids long. Looked up from germline, CDR1 is ENHRY and CDR2 is SYGVKD. V shed 4 bases, J shed 5 bases, and the junction held 6 bases outside the gene matches.